The 30 T cell receptor beta chains in this list originate from one sample, sequenced in a study of Graves' ophthalmopathy and Graves' hyperthyroidism. RNA transcripts were the source from which TCR beta CDR3 regions were amplified. The first-round RT-PCR employed HTBI primers together with the Qiagen OneStep RT-PCR kit. A multiplex PCR was then performed as the second round. Each CDR3 protein gets one entry after TCRdb re-called the multiplex PCR reads with MiXCR. The sample consists of around 1.1 million distinct CDR3 sequences, about two fifths of them appearing once. The source material was peripheral blood or thyroid tissue (not recorded which). These receptors all come from an adult man with Graves' hyperthyroidism.

This clonotype was observed at least ten times. The chain carries TRBV13 and TRBJ1-1, with D possibly TRBD1 on 5 matching bases. Trimming cost V 1 base and J 6 bases, with 12 bases left between them. The CDR3 runs 14 residues. CDR1 and CDR2 from the germline V gene are PRHDT and FYEKMQ (reference sequence). The CDR3 DNA follows: TGTGCCAGCAGCTTAGAAGCGGGGGGACCTGAAGCTTTCTTT. Its translation is CASSLEAGGPEAFF. Full variable domain (remainder filled in from reference TRBV13 and TRBJ1-1): AAGVIQSPRHLIKEKRETATLKCYPIPRHDTVYWYQQGPGQDPQFLISFYEKMQSDKGSIPDRFSAQQFSDYHSELNMSSLELGDSALYFCASSLEAGGPEAFFGQGTRLTVV.

This clonotype was counted at least ten times. The rearrangement joins TRBV7-8 to TRBJ1-2, with no clear D. Trimming left V 3 bases short and J 4 bases short, with 6 bases between. Germline CDR1 is SGHVS and CDR2 is FQNEAQ. The CDR3 runs 12 residues. The CDR3 DNA reads TGTGCCAGCAGCTTCATGGCCTATGGCTACACCTTC. It specifies CASSFMAYGYTF. Using reference TRBV7-8 and TRBJ1-2 for the parts outside the CDR3, the full variable domain is GAGVSQSPRYKVAKRGQDVALRCDPISGHVSLFWYQQALGQGPEFLTYFQNEAQLDKSGLPSDRFFAERPEGSVSTLKIQRTQQEDSAVYLCASSFMAYGYTFGSGTRLTVV.

Ten or more counts support this clonotype. V usage is TRBV29-1 and J usage is TRBJ2-7; TRBD1 might be the D (6 bases). V was shortened by 4 bases and J by 5 bases, with 12 bases between the two germline ends. This CDR3 has 12 residues. Germline CDR1 is SQVTM and CDR2 is ANQGSEA. The DNA of the CDR3 is TGCAGCGTTGTGATCAGGGGAGACGAGCAGTACTTC. Amino acid sequence: CSVVIRGDEQYF.

Concerning this clonotype itself: An end of the junction differs from the germline gene, which may be a read error. This chain links TRBV7-9 with TRBJ1-1; D not certain. The CDR3 consists of 15 residues. Germline loops: CDR1 SEHNR, CDR2 FQNEAQ (reference sequence). CDR3: CASSPRTSANTVAFF. DNA of the CDR3: TGTGCCAGCAGCCCACGTACCAGTGCCAACACTGTAGCTTTCTTT.

The chain recombines TRBV20-1 with TRBJ1-2, with D unresolved. Germline V CDR1 and CDR2: DFQATT, SNEGSKA (reference sequence). V lost 1 base and J lost 4, with 7 bases in between. CDR3 length: 12 amino acids. The CDR3 nucleotides read TGCAGTGCTAGAGGGGCAAGCTATGGCTACACCTTC. Amino acid sequence: CSARGASYGYTF.

This chain joins TRBV7-9 and TRBJ1-2, with D perhaps TRBD1 (5 bases). The V gene lost 0 bases and the J gene lost 7 bases, with 15 bases spanning the gap. The CDR3 has 15 amino acids. Germline CDR1 and CDR2: SEHNR and FQNEAQ (reference sequence). The CDR3 region has the DNA TGTGCCAGCAGCTTAGCGGGGGGGACGGGGATTGGCTACACCTTC. Translating it yields CASSLAGGTGIGYTF.

J is TRBJ2-7 and V is TRBV20-1; 7 bases are a match to TRBD2. CDR1 is DFQATT, CDR2 SNEGSKA, per germline (reference sequence). V shed 1 base, J shed 9 bases, and the junction held 12 bases outside the gene matches. This CDR3 has 14 residues. CDR3 DNA: TGCAGTGCTAGAGTCCTAGCGGAGACCTCGGTGCAGTACTTC. Translation: CSARVLAETSVQYF.

This clonotype showed up many times. This chain uses TRBV10-3 with TRBJ2-7, with a possible D match to TRBD2 (5 bases). The CDR3 sequence is 14 residues long. Trimming pared 8 bases from V and 3 bases from J, leaving 17 bases between. Germline CDR1 is ENHRY and CDR2 is SYGVKD. CDR3 DNA sequence: TGTGCCATCCGGGATTACGGGCAGAGCTACGAGCAGTACTTC. This encodes CAIRDYGQSYEQYF.

The rearrangement links TRBV7-2 to TRBJ2-5; tentatively, D is TRBD2 (6 bases). Germline V gene sequence: CDR1 SGHTA, CDR2 FQGNSA. Trimming pared 1 base from V and 4 bases from J, leaving 13 bases between. The CDR3 has 15 residues. CDR3 loop: CASSLGQGGAETQYF. The CDR3 DNA sequence: TGTGCCAGCAGCTTAGGGCAGGGCGGGGCAGAGACCCAGTACTTC.

This clonotype was seen a few times. Possible read error: a much larger clone is one base away. The V call is TRBV7-9, the J call TRBJ2-7, with a possible D match to TRBD1 (5 bases). Trimming cost V 4 bases and J 5 bases, with 9 bases left between them. There are 12 residues in the CDR3. Per the germline V gene, CDR1 is SEHNR and CDR2 is FQNEAQ (reference sequence). CDR3 residues: CASSSRQHEQYF. CDR3 bases: TGTGCCAGCAGCTCGAGACAGCACGAGCAGTACTTC.

The chain recombines TRBV12-3 or TRBV12-4 with TRBJ2-3, with 9 bases aligning to TRBD2. V trimming: 5 bases; J trimming: 0 bases; junction bases outside the gene matches: 12. This CDR3 is built from 18 residues. CDR3 nucleotides: TGTGCCAGCAGTCTCCGGCTAGCGGGGTTGTCTAGCACAGATACGCAGTATTTT. It translates to CASSLRLAGLSSTDTQYF.

The J gene is TRBJ2-7, the V gene TRBV4-1; 10 bases agree with TRBD2. CDR1 is MGHRA, CDR2 YSYEKL, per germline. The CDR3 consists of 14 residues. The J segment lost 7 bases and the V segment lost 1 base, leaving 4 bases of the junction unmatched. CDR3 nucleotides: TGCGCCAGCAGCCAAGCTAGCGGGAGTTGGGAGCAGTACTTC. Residues: CASSQASGSWEQYF.

This clonotype was picked up many times. J is TRBJ1-1 and V is TRBV5-6; D not certain. The CDR3 sequence is 14 residues long. Trimming shortened V by 7 bases and J by 0 bases, and 13 bases separated the two germline ends. Germline V gene lookup returns CDR1 SGHDT and CDR2 YYEEEE. The chain's CDR3 is CASGWEGLNTEAFF. The CDR3 nucleotides read TGTGCCAGCGGTTGGGAGGGATTGAACACTGAAGCTTTCTTT.

This clonotype turned up a few times. V is TRBV4-1 and J is TRBJ2-7, with 7 bases lining up with TRBD2. The CDR3 runs 16 residues. CDR1 and CDR2 (germline): MGHRA, YSYEKL. J gave up 5 bases and V 3 bases, and 13 bases lay outside the gene matches. The DNA of the CDR3 is TGCGCCAGCAGCCAGCCCGGGAGGACAAGTTCCCACGAGCAGTACTTC. It specifies CASSQPGRTSSHEQYF.

In this sample, this clonotype turned up a few times. V usage is TRBV13 and J usage is TRBJ2-7; 8 bases map to TRBD1. The germline gives CDR1 PRHDT, CDR2 FYEKMQ (reference sequence). The V and J ends lost 5 bases and 6 bases, in that order; junction bases with no gene match: 15. The CDR3 is 16 amino acids. CDR3 DNA sequence: TGTGCCAGCAGCCCAAGGAGATCTTCAGGGGGCGGCGAGCAGTACTTC. It specifies CASSPRRSSGGGEQYF.

CDR3 loop: CAITAGQGSETQYF. The CDR3 coding sequence is TGTGCCATCACGGCGGGACAGGGGTCGGAGACCCAGTACTTC. V is TRBV10-3 and J is TRBJ2-5; 10 bases agree with TRBD1. Germline V lookup: CDR1 ENHRY, CDR2 SYGVKD. This CDR3 is 14 amino acids long. V lost 7 bases and J lost 5; bases outside the gene matches: 7.

This chain uses TRBV7-9 with TRBJ1-6, with a weak D call TRBD1 (5 bases). The V end lost 5 bases, the J end lost 8 bases, and 16 bases lay between the germline ends. Germline V CDR1 and CDR2: SEHNR, FQNEAQ (reference sequence). This CDR3 has 15 amino acids. The CDR3 DNA reads TGTGCCAGCAGCCGACGGGGGTTGTTTGATTCACCCCTCCACTTT. Its protein product is CASSRRGLFDSPLHF.

Comment on this clonotype: A single base separates this from a much larger clone, so it may be a read error. The rearrangement uses TRBV20-1 and TRBJ1-5; 8 bases match TRBD1. The CDR3 is 12 amino acids. V lost 3 bases to trimming and J lost 13 bases; unmatched junction nucleotides: 8. Germline V lookup: CDR1 DFQATT, CDR2 SNEGSKA (reference sequence). In nucleotides, the CDR3 is TGCAGTGCTAGCGATCCCAGGGGGCCTCAGCATTTT. This translates into CSASDPRGPQHF.

This clonotype was detected ten times or more. The chain uses TRBV10-3 and TRBJ2-7; the match to TRBD2 covers 9 bases. Trimming at V came to 4 bases and at J to 2 bases, leaving 3 bases not matched to a gene. This CDR3 spans 14 amino acids. In germline, CDR1 is ENHRY, CDR2 SYGVKD. CDR3 in DNA: TGTGCCATCAGTGGGACTAGCGCCGCCTACGAGCAGTACTTC. This encodes CAISGTSAAYEQYF.

V usage is TRBV10-2 and J usage is TRBJ2-7; 11 bases line up with TRBD2. Germline loops: CDR1 WSHSY, CDR2 SAAADI. This CDR3 spans 16 amino acids. The junction had 12 bases not matched to a gene; V was cut back by 4 bases and J by 7 bases. This CDR3 reads CASSAGLAGRLGEQYF. CDR3 coding DNA: TGCGCCAGCAGTGCCGGACTAGCGGGTAGGCTGGGTGAGCAGTACTTC.

This clonotype was seen at least ten times. The chain has TRBV29-1 and TRBJ1-3, with unresolved D. Germline V lookup: CDR1 SQVTM, CDR2 ANQGSEA. This CDR3 contains 15 residues. Trimming left V 1 base short and J 0 bases short, with 10 bases between. CDR3 coding DNA: TGCAGCGTTGAAGTAGTACAGAACTCTGGAAACACCATATATTTT. Amino acids: CSVEVVQNSGNTIYF.

This chain uses TRBV6-6 with TRBJ2-7, with D unclear. Germline loops: CDR1 MNHNY, CDR2 SVGAGI (reference sequence). The length of the CDR3 is 14 residues. Trimming pared 2 bases from V and 6 bases from J, leaving 14 bases between. The CDR3 DNA sequence: TGTGCCAGCAGTTACCAGGCACCGTGGGGCGAGCAGTACTTC. Translation gives CASSYQAPWGEQYF.

Worth noting for this clonotype: This may be a read error, as it is one base from a much larger clone. The chain combines TRBV24-1 with TRBJ2-5, with 11 bases identical to TRBD2. Germline V CDR1 and CDR2: KGHDR, SFDVKD. The CDR3 has 15 residues. The DNA for the CDR3 is TGTGCCACCAGTGAAACTAGCGGGAGTCGGGAGACCCGGTACTTC. Translating it yields CATSETSGSRETRYF.

V usage is TRBV7-8 and J usage is TRBJ2-5, with 9 bases that match TRBD1. V was pared by 0 bases and J by 7 bases, with 3 bases of the junction left unmatched. There are 14 residues in the CDR3. Germline V CDR1 and CDR2: SGHVS, FQNEAQ. Written as DNA, the CDR3 is TGTGCCAGCAGCTTAGCGGGGGGACAGGGGACCCAGTACTTC. Translating it yields CASSLAGGQGTQYF.

This clonotype was picked up many times. The V and J genes are TRBV24-1 and TRBJ1-5; D is unclear. Trimming cost V 3 bases and J 2 bases, with 7 bases left between them. This CDR3 comprises 14 residues. CDR1 and CDR2 (germline): KGHDR, SFDVKD. The CDR3 DNA reads as TGTGCCACCAGTGATCCTAGGGGCAATCAGCCCCAGCATTTT. It specifies CATSDPRGNQPQHF.

As to this clonotype: A much larger clonotype is one base distant, so this may be a read error. The chain combines TRBV20-1 with TRBJ2-5, with 14 bases matching TRBD2. This CDR3 is 18 amino acids long. CDR1 is DFQATT, CDR2 SNEGSKA, per germline (reference sequence). The CDR3 nucleotides read TGCAGTGCTAGTGAGGGGACTAGCGGGAGCGCGTACCAAGAGGCCCAGTACTTC. Protein: CSASEGTSGSAYQEAQYF.

This clonotype was detected ten times or more. As DNA, the CDR3 is TGTGCCAGCAGCTTAGGGAATACTCCTACTGAGACCCAGTACTTC. This translates into CASSLGNTPTETQYF. The chain couples TRBV7-9 to TRBJ2-5, with no clear D. The CDR3 consists of 15 residues. The germline CDR1 and CDR2 sequences are SEHNR and FQNEAQ (reference sequence). With 1 base removed from V and 5 bases from J, the gap between germline ends came to 14 bases.

This clonotype was seen repeatedly, ten times or more. V is TRBV25-1 and J is TRBJ1-6, with D maybe TRBD1 (5 bases). Trimming took 7 bases from V and 6 from J, leaving 16 bases between them. The CDR3 runs 15 residues. Germline values: CDR1 MGHDK, CDR2 SYGVNS. CDR3 loop: CASNPDGAGNSPLHF. CDR3 nucleotide sequence: TGTGCCAGCAATCCCGACGGGGCGGGTAATTCACCCCTCCACTTT.

CDR3 region: CASSHLGGRSGYTF. The CDR3 DNA sequence: TGTGCCAGCAGTCATCTCGGGGGCCGATCCGGCTACACCTTC. J is TRBJ1-2 and V is TRBV25-1, with D possibly matching TRBD1 (6 bases). Germline CDR1 is MGHDK and CDR2 is SYGVNS. This CDR3 spans 14 amino acids. Trimming removed 5 bases from V and 8 bases from J, with 18 bases in between.

The chain employs TRBV19 and TRBJ2-2, with 7 bases matching TRBD2. The CDR3 length is 14 residues. From germline, CDR1 is LNHDA and CDR2 SQIVND (reference sequence). Germline trimming cut 8 bases from V and 3 bases from J; bases unmatched to any gene: 6. The CDR3 DNA reads TGTGCCAGTGCAGGACTAGACCACACCGGGGAGCTGTTTTTT. Residues: CASAGLDHTGELFF.